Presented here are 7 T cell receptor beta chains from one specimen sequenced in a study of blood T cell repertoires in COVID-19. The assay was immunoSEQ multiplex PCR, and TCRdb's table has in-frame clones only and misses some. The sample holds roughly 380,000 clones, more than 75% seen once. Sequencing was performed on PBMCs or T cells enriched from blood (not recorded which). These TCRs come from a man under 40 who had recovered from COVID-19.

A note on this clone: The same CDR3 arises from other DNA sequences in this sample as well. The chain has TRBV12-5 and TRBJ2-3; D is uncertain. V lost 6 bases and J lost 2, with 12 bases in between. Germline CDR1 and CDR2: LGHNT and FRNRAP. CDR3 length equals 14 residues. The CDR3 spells CASGLWLVTDTQYF. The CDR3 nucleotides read TGTGCTAGTGGGTTGTGGCTAGTCACAGATACGCAGTATTTT.

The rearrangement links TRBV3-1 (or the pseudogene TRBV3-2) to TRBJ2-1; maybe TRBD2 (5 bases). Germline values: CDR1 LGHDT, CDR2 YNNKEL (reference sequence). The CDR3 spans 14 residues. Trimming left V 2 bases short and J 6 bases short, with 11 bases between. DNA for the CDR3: TGTGCCAGCAGCCAACCCCTAACTAGCAATGAGCAGTTCTTC. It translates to CASSQPLTSNEQFF.

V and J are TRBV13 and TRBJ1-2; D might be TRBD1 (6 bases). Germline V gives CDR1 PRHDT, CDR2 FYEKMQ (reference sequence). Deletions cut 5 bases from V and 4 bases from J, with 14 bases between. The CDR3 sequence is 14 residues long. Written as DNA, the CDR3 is TGTGCCAGCAGCCGACAACAGGGATCCTATGGCTACACCTTC. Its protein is CASSRQQGSYGYTF.

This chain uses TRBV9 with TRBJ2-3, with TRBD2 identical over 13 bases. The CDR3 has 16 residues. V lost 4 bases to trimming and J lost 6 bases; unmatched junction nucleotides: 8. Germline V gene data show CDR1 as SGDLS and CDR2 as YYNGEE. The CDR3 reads CASSFTTSGGADTQYF. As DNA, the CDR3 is TGTGCCAGCAGCTTCACAACTAGCGGGGGGGCGGATACGCAGTATTTT.

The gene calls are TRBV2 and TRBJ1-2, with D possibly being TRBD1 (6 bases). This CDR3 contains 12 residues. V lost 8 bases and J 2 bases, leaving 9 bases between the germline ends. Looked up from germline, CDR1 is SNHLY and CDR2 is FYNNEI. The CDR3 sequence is CASATGNYGYTF. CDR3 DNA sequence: TGTGCCAGCGCCACAGGGAACTATGGCTACACCTTC.

CDR3 loop: CASFRDPTDTQYF. The CDR3 nucleotides read TGTGCCAGCTTCCGGGATCCCACAGATACGCAGTATTTT. The V and J genes are TRBV18 and TRBJ2-3; the D gene is possibly TRBD2 (5 bases). V was shortened by 7 bases and J by 2 bases, with 10 bases between the two germline ends. The CDR3 consists of 13 residues. Looked up from germline, CDR1 is KGHSH and CDR2 is LQKENI.

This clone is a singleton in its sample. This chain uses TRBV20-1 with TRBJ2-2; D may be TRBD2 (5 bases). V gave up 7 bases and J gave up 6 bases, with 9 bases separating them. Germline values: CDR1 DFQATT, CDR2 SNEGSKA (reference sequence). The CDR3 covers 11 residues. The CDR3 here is CSVAAAGELFF. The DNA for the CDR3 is TGCAGTGTTGCAGCGGCCGGGGAGCTGTTTTTT.